Each of the 19 T cell receptor beta chains below was sequenced from the same sample in a study of metastatic and nonmetastatic thyroid tumors. With MiXCR, TCRdb reprocessed the PCR reads. The table includes fewer than 30,000 clones, 15% to 20% detected once. No patient received treatment before thyroid surgery. The sample consisted of blood. These receptors all stem from a female donor with papillary thyroid cancer or a benign thyroid nodule (not recorded which). Some clones in this sample may be carry-over from other donors' samples.

In regard to this clone: Given a much more abundant clone one base away, this may be a read error. Other DNA sequences in this specimen translate into the identical CDR3. Written as DNA, the CDR3 is TGCAGTGCCATGGACAGGGGCTCTTCCGGGGCCACTGAAGCTTTCTTT. Amino acid sequence: CSAMDRGSSGATEAFF. The rearrangement uses TRBV20-1 and TRBJ1-1; 9 bases fit TRBD1. Per the germline V gene, CDR1 is DFQATT and CDR2 is SNEGSKA (reference sequence). CDR3 size: 16 residues. V was pared by 6 bases and J by 4 bases, with 15 bases of the junction left unmatched.

This clone was seen only a few times. The chain carries TRBV12-3 or TRBV12-4 and TRBJ2-5; TRBD1 might be the D (6 bases). This CDR3 has 14 residues. V lost 8 bases to trimming and J lost 2 bases, with 15 bases between them. The CDR3 DNA follows: TGTGCCAGCGGGGACCGGGACACACAAGAGACCCAGTACTTC. The encoded protein is CASGDRDTQETQYF.

This clone was observed at least ten times. This same CDR3 is encoded by further DNA sequences in the sample. The chain carries TRBV7-8 and TRBJ1-5; TRBD1 aligns across 8 bases. Germline assignment: CDR1 SGHVS and CDR2 FQNEAQ. The CDR3 extends over 16 amino acids. V shed 3 bases and J 1 base; nucleotides not matched to a gene: 5. CDR3 sequence: CASSLSRDRSNQPQHF. The CDR3 DNA is TGTGCCAGCAGCTTGTCCCGGGACAGGAGCAATCAGCCCCAGCATTTT.

About this clone: Its ends do not fully match the called genes, so a read error is possible. This chain joins TRBV7-2 and TRBJ1-2; no definite D call. The germline gives CDR1 SGHTA, CDR2 FQGNSA. The CDR3 loop spans 15 amino acids. The CDR3 is CASSLVGCHNYCYTF. The CDR3 coding sequence is TGTGCCAGCAGCTTAGTCGGGTGCCATAACTATTGCTACACCTTC.

V gene TRBV11-2 combines with J gene TRBJ1-5; 10 bases map to TRBD1. This CDR3 contains 13 residues. V lost 5 bases to trimming and J lost 7 bases; unmatched junction nucleotides: 2. Germline V gene data show CDR1 as SGHAT and CDR2 as FQNNGV. The CDR3 coding sequence is TGTGCCAGCAGCCCGGACAGGGGGCAGCCCCAGCATTTT. Encoded protein: CASSPDRGQPQHF.

By proportion, this clone is medium-sized. V gene TRBV6-1 combines with J gene TRBJ2-7, with D unresolved. CDR1 and CDR2 from the germline V gene are MNHNS and SASEGT. The CDR3 has 13 amino acids. Deletions cut 4 bases from V and 3 bases from J, with 10 bases between. The CDR3 sequence: CASSVERSYEQYF. For the CDR3, the DNA is TGTGCCAGCAGTGTCGAGAGGAGCTACGAGCAGTACTTC.

This clone has ten or more counts. The rearrangement links TRBV11-2 to TRBJ1-3; possibly TRBD1 for D (6 bases). Germline loops: CDR1 SGHAT, CDR2 FQNNGV. The V end was cut by 7 bases, the J end by 1 base, with 17 bases between. The CDR3 contains 16 residues. CDR3 residues: CASTQGHILSGNTIYF. The CDR3 DNA follows: TGTGCCAGCACGCAGGGACATATACTATCTGGAAACACCATATATTTT.

About this clone itself: One end of the junction does not line up with germline, which may come from a read error. J is TRBJ1-2 and V is TRBV20-1, with TRBD1 as a possible D gene (6 bases). This CDR3 spans 13 amino acids. Germline lookup yields CDR1 DFQATT and CDR2 SNEGSKA (reference sequence). CDR3: CSASRGRDYDYTF. The CDR3 nucleotides are TGCAGTGCTAGCAGGGGTCGGGACTATGACTACACCTTC.

The V gene is TRBV15, the J gene TRBJ2-7; TRBD1 aligns across 9 bases. The CDR3 contains 14 residues. The ends lost 5 bases at V and 12 bases at J; junction bases unmatched: 14. Germline CDR1 and CDR2: LNHNV and YYDKDF (reference sequence). CDR3 in amino acids: CATSGYRDRAFVYF. CDR3 in DNA: TGTGCCACCAGCGGTTACCGGGACAGGGCCTTCGTGTACTTC.

As to this clone: A much larger clone is a single base away; this may be a read error. The chain combines TRBV10-3 with TRBJ2-7; 9 bases are shared with TRBD1. The J segment lost 4 bases and the V segment lost 11 bases, leaving 12 bases of the junction unmatched. The CDR3 is 14 amino acids. Per the germline V gene, CDR1 is ENHRY and CDR2 is SYGVKD. CDR3 sequence reads: CALSYSGTGYEQYF. The CDR3 nucleotides are TGTGCCCTCTCCTACTCCGGGACAGGGTACGAGCAGTACTTC.

The table lists this clone with many counts. V and J are TRBV15 and TRBJ2-7; 7 nucleotides line up with TRBD2. Germline CDR1 LNHNV, CDR2 YYDKDF (reference sequence). This CDR3 has 14 residues. J gave up 2 bases and V 3 bases, and 4 bases lay outside the gene matches. CDR3 sequence: CATSRGGVAYEQYF. In nucleotides, the CDR3 is TGTGCCACCAGCAGGGGGGGGGTCGCCTACGAGCAGTACTTC.

There are many counts of this clone. The rearrangement links TRBV3-1 to TRBJ1-2, with unresolved D. The germline CDR1 and CDR2 sequences are LGHDT and YNNKEL (reference sequence). V lost 1 base, J lost 8 bases, and 11 bases lay in between. This CDR3 is built from 13 residues. The CDR3 coding sequence is TGTGCCAGCAGCCAAGTAAGGGAGGGCGGCTACACCTTC. This sequence encodes CASSQVREGGYTF.

This clone turned up a few times. V usage is TRBV28 and J usage is TRBJ2-2, with TRBD2 as a possible D gene (5 bases). Germline assignment: CDR1 MDHEN and CDR2 SYDVKM. The V end was cut by 7 bases, the J end by 5 bases, with 11 bases between. The CDR3 totals 13 residues. CDR3 region: CASISDSTGELFF. CDR3 nucleotides: TGTGCCAGCATTTCGGACTCGACCGGGGAGCTGTTTTTT.

This clone was observed a handful of times. Here the CDR3 reads CASSFGGPKSYTF. The CDR3 nucleotides are TGTGCCAGCAGTTTCGGCGGCCCTAAGAGCTACACCTTC. This chain uses TRBV6-1 with TRBJ1-2; no definite D call. The CDR3 length is 13 residues. Germline assignment: CDR1 MNHNS and CDR2 SASEGT. V dropped 5 bases and J dropped 9 bases, with 16 bases sitting between them.

Ten or more counts support this clone. The chain joins TRBV3-1 to TRBJ2-7, with 10 bases that match TRBD2. Germline V gene sequence: CDR1 LGHDT, CDR2 YNNKEL (reference sequence). This CDR3 contains 16 residues. Trimming removed 2 bases from V and 4 bases from J; junction bases left unmatched: 8. This chain's CDR3 is CASSQLPSGSPYEQYF. In DNA form, the CDR3 reads TGTGCCAGCAGCCAACTCCCTAGCGGGAGCCCATACGAGCAGTACTTC.

The chain is built from TRBV6-1 and TRBJ1-3, with D perhaps matching TRBD1 (5 bases). Trimming removed 8 bases from V and 0 bases from J, with 14 bases in between. CDR3 length: 15 residues. Germline V lookup: CDR1 MNHNS, CDR2 SASEGT. The CDR3 DNA sequence: TGTGCCAGCTGGCCCGGTGGGACCTCTGGAAACACCATATATTTT. This translates into CASWPGGTSGNTIYF.

V usage is TRBV24-1 and J usage is TRBJ1-4; 10 bases are a match to TRBD1. This CDR3 spans 16 amino acids. Germline values: CDR1 KGHDR, CDR2 SFDVKD. After removal of 9 bases from V and 3 bases from J, the junction contained 9 bases not matched to a gene. The CDR3 DNA sequence: TGTGCCACCGGTGCTGTGACAGGGGGCTCTAATGAAAAACTGTTTTTT. It encodes CATGAVTGGSNEKLFF.

This clone was counted ten times or more. The chain carries TRBV11-2 and TRBJ2-2; D is unclear. The germline V gene has CDR1 SGHAT and CDR2 FQNNGV. Trimming cost V 2 bases and J 0 bases, with 7 bases left between them. The CDR3 runs 15 residues. Here the CDR3 DNA reads TGTGCCAGCAGCTTACCGATAGCGAACACCGGGGAGCTGTTTTTT. Translated: CASSLPIANTGELFF. The full variable domain, in which reference TRBV11-2 and TRBJ2-2 provide the parts outside the CDR3, is EAGVAQSPRYKIIEKRQSVAFWCNPISGHATLYWYQQILGQGPKLLIQFQNNGVVDDSQLPKDRFSAERLKGVDSTLKIQPAKLEDSAVYLCASSLPIANTGELFFGEGSRLTVL.

This sequence joins TRBV4-2 and TRBJ2-2, with TRBD2 matching over 11 bases. This CDR3 comprises 16 residues. Trimming took 2 bases from V and 8 from J; bases not matched to a gene: 7. In germline, CDR1 is LGHNA, CDR2 YNFKEQ. Written as DNA, the CDR3 is TGTGCCAGCAGCCAAAGGGAGACTAGCGGGGAAGGGGAGCTGTTTTTT. It translates to CASSQRETSGEGELFF.